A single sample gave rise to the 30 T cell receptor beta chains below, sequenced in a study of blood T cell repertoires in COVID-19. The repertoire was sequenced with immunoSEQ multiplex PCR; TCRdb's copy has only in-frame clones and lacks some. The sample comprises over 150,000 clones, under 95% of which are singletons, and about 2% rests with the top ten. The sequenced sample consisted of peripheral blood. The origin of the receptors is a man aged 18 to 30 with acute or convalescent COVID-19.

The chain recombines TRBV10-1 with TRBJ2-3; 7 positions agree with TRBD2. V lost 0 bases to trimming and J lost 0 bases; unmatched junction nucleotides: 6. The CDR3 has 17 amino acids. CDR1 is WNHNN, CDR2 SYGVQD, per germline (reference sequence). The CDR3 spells CASSESRAGVSTDTQYF. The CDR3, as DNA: TGCGCCAGCAGTGAGTCGAGGGCGGGGGTTAGCACAGATACGCAGTATTTT.

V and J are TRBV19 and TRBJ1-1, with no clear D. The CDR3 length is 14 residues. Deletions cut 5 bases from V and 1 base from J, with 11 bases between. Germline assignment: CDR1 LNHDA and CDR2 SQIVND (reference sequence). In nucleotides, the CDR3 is TGTGCCAGTAGTGGCGCCAGGCGGAACACTGAAGCTTTCTTT. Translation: CASSGARRNTEAFF. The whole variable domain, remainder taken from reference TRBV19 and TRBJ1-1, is DGGITQSPKYLFRKEGQNVTLSCEQNLNHDAMYWYRQDPGQGLRLIYYSQIVNDFQKGDIAEGYSVSREKKESFPLTVTSAQKNPTAFYLCASSGARRNTEAFFGQGTRLTVV.

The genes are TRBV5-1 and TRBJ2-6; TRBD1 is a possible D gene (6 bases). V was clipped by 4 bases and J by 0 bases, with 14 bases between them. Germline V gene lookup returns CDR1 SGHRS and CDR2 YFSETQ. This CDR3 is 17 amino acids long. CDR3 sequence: CASSLMTGLSGANVLTF. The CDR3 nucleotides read TGCGCCAGCAGCCTTATGACAGGTCTCTCTGGGGCCAACGTCCTGACTTTC.

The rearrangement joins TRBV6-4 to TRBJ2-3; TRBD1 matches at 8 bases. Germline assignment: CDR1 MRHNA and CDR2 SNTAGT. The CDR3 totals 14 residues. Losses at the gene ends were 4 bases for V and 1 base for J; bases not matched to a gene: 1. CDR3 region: CASSVGQGTDTQYF. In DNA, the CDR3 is TGTGCCAGCAGTGTGGGACAGGGCACAGATACGCAGTATTTT.

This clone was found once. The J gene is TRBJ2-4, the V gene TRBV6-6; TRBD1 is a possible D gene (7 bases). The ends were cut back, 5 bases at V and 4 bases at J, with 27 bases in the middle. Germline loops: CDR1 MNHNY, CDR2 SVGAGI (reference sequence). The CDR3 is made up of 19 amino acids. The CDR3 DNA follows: TGTGCCAGCAGTCAGAGAGATTGGAGGGGGCGGGATGTGAAAAACATTCAGTACTTC. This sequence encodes CASSQRDWRGRDVKNIQYF.

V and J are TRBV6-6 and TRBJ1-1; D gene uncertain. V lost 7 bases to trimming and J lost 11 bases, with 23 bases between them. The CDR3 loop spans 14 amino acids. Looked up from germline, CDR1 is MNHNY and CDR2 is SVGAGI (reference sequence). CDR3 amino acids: CASTRGNPSGGAFF. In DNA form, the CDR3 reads TGTGCCAGCACCCGAGGCAACCCGTCTGGAGGGGCTTTCTTT.

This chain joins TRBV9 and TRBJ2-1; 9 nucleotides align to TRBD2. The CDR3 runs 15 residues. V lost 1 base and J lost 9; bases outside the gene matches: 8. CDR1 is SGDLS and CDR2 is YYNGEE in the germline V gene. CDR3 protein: CASSVSPSGTSEQFF. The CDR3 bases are TGTGCCAGCAGCGTAAGCCCTAGCGGGACTAGTGAGCAGTTCTTC.

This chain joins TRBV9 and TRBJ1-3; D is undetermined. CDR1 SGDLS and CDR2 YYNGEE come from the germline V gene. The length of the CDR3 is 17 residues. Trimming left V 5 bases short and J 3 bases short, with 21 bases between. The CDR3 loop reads CASSPRPIETLGNTIYF. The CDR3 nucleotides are TGTGCCAGCAGTCCTAGGCCTATTGAGACCCTTGGAAACACCATATATTTT.

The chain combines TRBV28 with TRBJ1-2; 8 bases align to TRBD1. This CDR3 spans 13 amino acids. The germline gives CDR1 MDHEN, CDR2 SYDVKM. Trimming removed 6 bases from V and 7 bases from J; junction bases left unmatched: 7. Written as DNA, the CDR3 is TGTGCCAGCAGAAATTCAGGGGGCCGTGGCTACACCTTC. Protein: CASRNSGGRGYTF.

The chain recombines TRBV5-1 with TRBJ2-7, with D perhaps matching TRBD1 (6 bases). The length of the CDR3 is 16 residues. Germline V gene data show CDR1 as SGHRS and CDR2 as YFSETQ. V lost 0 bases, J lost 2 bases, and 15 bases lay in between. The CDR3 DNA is TGCGCCAGCAGCTTGGCAGTAACTGGGGGCACCTACGAGCAGTACTTC. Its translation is CASSLAVTGGTYEQYF. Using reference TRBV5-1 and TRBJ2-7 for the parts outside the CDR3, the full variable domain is KAGVTQTPRYLIKTRGQQVTLSCSPISGHRSVSWYQQTPGQGLQFLFEYFSETQRNKGNFPGRFSGRQFSNSRSEMNVSTLELGDSALYLCASSLAVTGGTYEQYFGPGTRLTVT.

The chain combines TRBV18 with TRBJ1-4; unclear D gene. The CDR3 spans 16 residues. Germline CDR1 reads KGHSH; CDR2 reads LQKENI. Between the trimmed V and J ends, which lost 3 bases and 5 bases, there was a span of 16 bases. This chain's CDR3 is CASSPNPGGQNEKLFF. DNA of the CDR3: TGTGCCAGCTCACCGAACCCCGGAGGGCAGAATGAAAAACTGTTTTTT. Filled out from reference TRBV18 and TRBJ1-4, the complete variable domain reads NAGVMQNPRHLVRRRGQEARLRCSPMKGHSHVYWYRQLPEEGLKFMVYLQKENIIDESGMPKERFSAEFPKEGPSILRIQQVVRGDSAAYFCASSPNPGGQNEKLFFGSGTQLSVL.

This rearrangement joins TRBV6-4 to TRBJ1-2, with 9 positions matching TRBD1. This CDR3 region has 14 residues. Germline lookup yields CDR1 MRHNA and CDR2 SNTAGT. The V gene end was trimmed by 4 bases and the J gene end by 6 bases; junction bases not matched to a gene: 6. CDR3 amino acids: CASSAGTGTHGYTF. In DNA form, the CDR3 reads TGTGCCAGCAGTGCCGGGACAGGGACGCATGGCTACACCTTC.

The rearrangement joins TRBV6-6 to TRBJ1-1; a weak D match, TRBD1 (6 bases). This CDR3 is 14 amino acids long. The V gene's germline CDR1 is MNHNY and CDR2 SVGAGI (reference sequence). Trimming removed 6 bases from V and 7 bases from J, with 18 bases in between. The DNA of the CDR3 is TGTGCCAGCAGGACTCGGACAGTGAACGGTGAAGCTTTCTTT. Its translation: CASRTRTVNGEAFF.

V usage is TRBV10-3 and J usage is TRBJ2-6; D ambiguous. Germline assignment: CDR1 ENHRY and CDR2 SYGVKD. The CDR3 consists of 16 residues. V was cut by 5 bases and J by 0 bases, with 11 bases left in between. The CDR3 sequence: CAISPPGLSGANVLTF. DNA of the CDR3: TGTGCCATCAGTCCTCCAGGCCTCTCTGGGGCCAACGTCCTGACTTTC.

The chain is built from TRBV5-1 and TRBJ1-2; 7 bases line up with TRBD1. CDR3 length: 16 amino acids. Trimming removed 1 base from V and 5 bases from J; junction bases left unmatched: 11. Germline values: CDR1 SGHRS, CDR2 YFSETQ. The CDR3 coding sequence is TGCGCCAGCAGCTTGTCTTATGTGCAGGGGGTATATGGCTACACCTTC. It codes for CASSLSYVQGVYGYTF.

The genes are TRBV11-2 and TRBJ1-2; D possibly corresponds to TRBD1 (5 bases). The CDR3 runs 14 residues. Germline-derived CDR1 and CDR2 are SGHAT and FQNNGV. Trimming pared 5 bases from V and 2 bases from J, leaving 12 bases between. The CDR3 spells CASSLLTGNYGYTF. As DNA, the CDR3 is TGTGCCAGCAGCCTATTAACAGGCAACTATGGCTACACCTTC.

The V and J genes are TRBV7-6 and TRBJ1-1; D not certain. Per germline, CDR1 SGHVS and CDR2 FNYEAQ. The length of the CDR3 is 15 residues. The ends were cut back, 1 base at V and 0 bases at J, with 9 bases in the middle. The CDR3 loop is CASSLVVQMNTEAFF. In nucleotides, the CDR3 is TGTGCCAGCAGCTTAGTGGTACAGATGAACACTGAAGCTTTCTTT.

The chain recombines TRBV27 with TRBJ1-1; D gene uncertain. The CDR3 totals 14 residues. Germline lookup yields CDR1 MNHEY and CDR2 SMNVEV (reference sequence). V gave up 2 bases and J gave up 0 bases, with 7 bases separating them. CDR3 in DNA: TGTGCCAGCAGTTTAGACATCGTGAACACTGAAGCTTTCTTT. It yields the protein CASSLDIVNTEAFF.

CDR3 coding DNA: TGTGCCAGCAGCTTAGGGCAGGGGGCAACAGATACGCAGTATTTT. Protein product: CASSLGQGATDTQYF. The genes are TRBV7-9 and TRBJ2-3, with 8 bases that match TRBD1. The CDR3 has 15 amino acids. V dropped 1 base and J dropped 3; count of bases not matched to a gene: 3. Germline lookup yields CDR1 SEHNR and CDR2 FQNEAQ (reference sequence).

This chain's CDR3 is CASSWGGYEQYF. The CDR3 DNA follows: TGTGCCAGCAGCTGGGGCGGCTACGAGCAGTACTTC. The chain has TRBV11-1 and TRBJ2-7, with a weak D call TRBD1 (5 bases). CDR1 SGHAT and CDR2 FQDESV come from the germline V gene (reference sequence). This CDR3 has 12 amino acids. Deletions cut 4 bases from V and 3 bases from J, with 7 bases between.

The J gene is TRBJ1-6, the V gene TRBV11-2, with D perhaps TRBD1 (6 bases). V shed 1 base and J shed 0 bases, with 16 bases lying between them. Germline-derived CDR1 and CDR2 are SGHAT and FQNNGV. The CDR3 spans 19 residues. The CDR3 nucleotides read TGTGCCAGCAGCTTAGGGGGAGGGAGGGGGAGCTCCTATAATTCACCCCTCCACTTT. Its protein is CASSLGGGRGSSYNSPLHF.

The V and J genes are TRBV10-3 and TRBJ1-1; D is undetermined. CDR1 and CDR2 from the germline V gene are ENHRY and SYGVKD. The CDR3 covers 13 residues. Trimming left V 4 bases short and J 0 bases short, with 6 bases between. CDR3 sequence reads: CAISVDLNTEAFF. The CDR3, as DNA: TGTGCCATCAGTGTTGACTTGAACACTGAAGCTTTCTTT.

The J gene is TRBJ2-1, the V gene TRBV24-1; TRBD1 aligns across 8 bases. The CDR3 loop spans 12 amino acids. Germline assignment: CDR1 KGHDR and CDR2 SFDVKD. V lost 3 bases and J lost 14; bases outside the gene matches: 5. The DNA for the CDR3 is TGTGCCACCAGTGATCTTCCGGGACAGGAGTTCTTC. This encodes CATSDLPGQEFF.

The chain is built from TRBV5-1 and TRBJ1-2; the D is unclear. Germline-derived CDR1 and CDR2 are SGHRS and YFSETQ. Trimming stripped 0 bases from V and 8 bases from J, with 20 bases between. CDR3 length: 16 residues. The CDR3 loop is CASSLESAARLIGYTF. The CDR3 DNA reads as TGCGCCAGCAGCTTGGAATCGGCAGCCCGACTTATAGGCTACACCTTC. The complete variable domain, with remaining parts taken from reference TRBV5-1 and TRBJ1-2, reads KAGVTQTPRYLIKTRGQQVTLSCSPISGHRSVSWYQQTPGQGLQFLFEYFSETQRNKGNFPGRFSGRQFSNSRSEMNVSTLELGDSALYLCASSLESAARLIGYTFGSGTRLTVV.

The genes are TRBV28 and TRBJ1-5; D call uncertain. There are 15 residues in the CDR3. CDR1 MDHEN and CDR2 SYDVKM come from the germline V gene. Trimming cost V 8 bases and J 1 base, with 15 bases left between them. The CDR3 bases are TGTGCCAGCTATATTGGAAGCGCAAGCAATCAGCCCCAGCATTTT. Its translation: CASYIGSASNQPQHF.

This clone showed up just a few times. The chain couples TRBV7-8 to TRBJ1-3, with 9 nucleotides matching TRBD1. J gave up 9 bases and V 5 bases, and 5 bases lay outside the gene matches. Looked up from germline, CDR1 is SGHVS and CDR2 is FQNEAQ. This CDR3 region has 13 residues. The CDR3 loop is CASSRDRAPTIYF. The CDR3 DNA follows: TGTGCCAGCAGCCGGGACAGGGCCCCCACCATATATTTT.

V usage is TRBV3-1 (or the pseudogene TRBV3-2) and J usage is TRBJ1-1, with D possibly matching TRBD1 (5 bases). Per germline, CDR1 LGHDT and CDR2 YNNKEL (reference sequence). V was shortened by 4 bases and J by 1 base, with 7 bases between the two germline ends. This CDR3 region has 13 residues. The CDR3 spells CASSLGGNTEAFF. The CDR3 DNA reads TGTGCCAGCAGCCTGGGGGGGAACACTGAAGCTTTCTTT.

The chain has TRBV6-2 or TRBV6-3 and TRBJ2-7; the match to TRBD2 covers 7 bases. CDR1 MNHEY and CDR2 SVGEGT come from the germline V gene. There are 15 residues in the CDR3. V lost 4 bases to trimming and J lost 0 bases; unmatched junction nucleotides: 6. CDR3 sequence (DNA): TGTGCCAGCAGTTTTAGCGGGCCGAGCTCCTACGAGCAGTACTTC. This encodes CASSFSGPSSYEQYF.

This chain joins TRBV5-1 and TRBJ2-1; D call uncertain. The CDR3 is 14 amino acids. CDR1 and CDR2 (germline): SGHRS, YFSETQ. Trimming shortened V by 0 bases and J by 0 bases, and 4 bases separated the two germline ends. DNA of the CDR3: TGCGCCAGCAGCTTGGAGAGCTCCTACAATGAGCAGTTCTTC. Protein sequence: CASSLESSYNEQFF.

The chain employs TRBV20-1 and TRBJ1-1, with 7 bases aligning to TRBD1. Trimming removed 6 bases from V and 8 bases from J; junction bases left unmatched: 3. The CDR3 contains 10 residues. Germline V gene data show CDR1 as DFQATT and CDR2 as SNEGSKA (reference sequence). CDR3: CSATDREAFF. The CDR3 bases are TGCAGTGCCACGGACAGGGAAGCTTTCTTT.